Presented here are 22 T cell receptor beta chains from one specimen sequenced in a study of human T cells and chemical hapten exposure. Time point here: patch test 1, 2 weeks after DPC sensitization. Treatment described: therapeutic diphenylcyclopropenone sensitization with weekly scalp DPC. One entry per CDR3 protein, called by TCRdb with MiXCR from the RACE reads. The sample yields about 80,000 distinct CDR3 sequences, 9% to 12% seen once. The sequences come from whole blood, collected in connection with sensitization to the hapten diphenylcyclopropenone (DPC). The receptor set was obtained from a woman between 50 and 59 years old with alopecia areata. Some clones in this sample may be carry-over from other donors' samples.

J is TRBJ2-7 and V is TRBV29-1, with D perhaps matching TRBD1 (6 bases). V shed 5 bases and J shed 3 bases, with 8 bases lying between them. CDR3 length equals 11 residues. Per germline, CDR1 SQVTM and CDR2 ANQGSEA. The CDR3 coding sequence is TGCAGCGTTACGGACAGCTACGAGCAGTACTTC. This translates into CSVTDSYEQYF.

This clonotype has a handful of counts. This rearrangement joins TRBV20-1 to TRBJ2-3, with D perhaps being TRBD1 or TRBD2 (5 bases each). This CDR3 has 12 amino acids. V lost 5 bases, J lost 4 bases, and 10 bases lay in between. CDR1 and CDR2 (germline): DFQATT, SNEGSKA (reference sequence). The chain's CDR3 is CSAQRGADTQYF. CDR3 in DNA: TGCAGTGCTCAGAGGGGTGCAGATACGCAGTATTTT.

Only a few counts were recorded for this clonotype. This sequence joins TRBV6-2 or TRBV6-3 and TRBJ2-5, with a tentative D call TRBD1 (6 bases). The CDR3 is 14 residues long. Trimming removed 2 bases from V and 2 bases from J, with 9 bases in between. Germline-derived CDR1 and CDR2 are MNHEY and SVGEGT. The CDR3 sequence is CASSYGTLQETQYF. Written as DNA, the CDR3 is TGTGCCAGCAGTTACGGGACACTTCAAGAGACCCAGTACTTC.

In this sample, this clonotype turned up a few times. The chain combines TRBV7-6 with TRBJ2-1; maybe TRBD2 (7 bases). The CDR3 sequence is 15 residues long. Trimming shortened V by 1 base and J by 7 bases, and 14 bases separated the two germline ends. Germline CDR1 is SGHVS and CDR2 is FNYEAQ. The CDR3 region is CASSLGGLRENEQFF. The CDR3 DNA sequence: TGTGCCAGCAGCTTAGGGGGGCTGCGGGAGAATGAGCAGTTCTTC.

The CDR3 here is CASSSRKETQYF. DNA of the CDR3: TGTGCCAGTAGTTCCAGGAAGGAGACCCAGTACTTC. The chain employs TRBV19 and TRBJ2-5; unclear D gene. This CDR3 spans 12 amino acids. Between the trimmed V and J ends, which lost 5 bases and 5 bases, there was a span of 9 bases. CDR1 and CDR2 (germline): LNHDA, SQIVND (reference sequence).

This clonotype was observed a handful of times. This chain joins TRBV20-1 and TRBJ2-2, with TRBD2 matching 7 bases. The germline V gene has CDR1 DFQATT and CDR2 SNEGSKA (reference sequence). The CDR3 is made up of 13 amino acids. The V gene end was trimmed by 3 bases and the J gene end by 6 bases; junction bases not matched to a gene: 4. The CDR3 sequence is CSARGRVAGELFF. The CDR3 nucleotides read TGCAGTGCTAGGGGGAGGGTCGCCGGGGAGCTGTTTTTT.

This clonotype has ten or more counts. J is TRBJ2-5 and V is TRBV10-3, with 8 bases fitting TRBD2. V dropped 3 bases and J dropped 1; count of bases not matched to a gene: 4. The CDR3 loop spans 15 amino acids. Germline loops: CDR1 ENHRY, CDR2 SYGVKD. The CDR3 is CAISETSGIQETQYF. CDR3 coding DNA: TGTGCCATCAGTGAAACTAGCGGTATCCAAGAGACCCAGTACTTC.

The chain is built from TRBV4-1 and TRBJ1-1; the D is unclear. Per germline, CDR1 MGHRA and CDR2 YSYEKL. The CDR3 contains 14 residues. Between the trimmed V and J ends, which lost 0 bases and 3 bases, there was a span of 8 bases. The CDR3 bases are TGCGCCAGCAGCCAAGATATCCTGGACACTGAAGCTTTCTTT. Translated: CASSQDILDTEAFF.

The chain carries TRBV11-2 and TRBJ2-2; D gene uncertain. V lost 5 bases and J 4 bases, leaving 8 bases between the germline ends. Germline V lookup: CDR1 SGHAT, CDR2 FQNNGV. The CDR3 totals 13 residues. This chain's CDR3 is CASSARVTGELFF. The CDR3 coding sequence is TGTGCCAGCAGCGCCCGAGTCACCGGGGAGCTGTTTTTT.

In its sample, this clonotype was seen a few times. V and J are TRBV18 and TRBJ1-1; perhaps TRBD1 as D (6 bases). Trimming left V 5 bases short and J 4 bases short, with 20 bases between. The CDR3 has 16 residues. Germline V gene lookup returns CDR1 KGHSH and CDR2 LQKENI. Here the CDR3 reads CASSSAGVRPSTEAFF. The CDR3 bases are TGTGCCAGCTCATCGGCAGGGGTGAGGCCTAGCACTGAAGCTTTCTTT.

At least ten counts were recorded for this clonotype. The CDR3 bases are TGTGCCAGCATCAGGACTAGCGGAAACAATGAGCAGTTCTTC. Its protein is CASIRTSGNNEQFF. The chain uses TRBV12-3 or TRBV12-4 and TRBJ2-1, with 10 bases identical to TRBD2. V was pared by 7 bases and J by 5 bases, with 5 bases of the junction left unmatched. The CDR3 runs to 14 residues.

This clonotype was seen only a few times. V is TRBV20-1 and J is TRBJ1-2; tentative D call: TRBD1 (6 bases). CDR1 DFQATT and CDR2 SNEGSKA come from the germline V gene (reference sequence). The V end was cut by 6 bases, the J end by 3 bases, with 20 bases between. The CDR3 is 15 amino acids. The chain's CDR3 is CSARDGGAEYYGYTF. The DNA of the CDR3 is TGCAGTGCCCGAGATGGGGGCGCGGAATACTATGGCTACACCTTC.

This clonotype was observed a handful of times. This chain uses TRBV30 with TRBJ1-5, with a possible D match to TRBD1 (6 bases). There are 12 residues in the CDR3. Germline V gene lookup returns CDR1 GTSNPN and CDR2 SVGIG (reference sequence). Deletions cut 2 bases from V and 8 bases from J, with 10 bases between. The CDR3 sequence: CAWSPGDKPQHF. The CDR3 nucleotides read TGTGCCTGGAGTCCAGGGGATAAGCCCCAGCATTTT.

The chain recombines TRBV6-2 or TRBV6-3 with TRBJ2-3, with TRBD2 identical over 10 bases. CDR3 size: 17 residues. Looked up from germline, CDR1 is MNHEY and CDR2 is SVGEGT. Losses at the gene ends were 6 bases for V and 5 bases for J; bases not matched to a gene: 14. The CDR3 spells CASRSHPGLAHRDTQYF. CDR3 in DNA: TGTGCCAGCAGATCTCATCCGGGACTAGCGCACCGAGATACGCAGTATTTT.

This clonotype was counted a few times. This sequence joins TRBV28 and TRBJ2-1; 7 positions match TRBD2. CDR1 and CDR2 from the germline V gene are MDHEN and SYDVKM. This CDR3 spans 15 amino acids. V dropped 5 bases and J dropped 7; count of bases not matched to a gene: 11. The CDR3 is CASSLTGLVGNEQFF. CDR3 nucleotide sequence: TGTGCCAGCAGTCTCACCGGACTAGTCGGAAATGAGCAGTTCTTC.

This clonotype was seen repeatedly, ten times or more. This chain uses TRBV27 with TRBJ2-3, with D perhaps TRBD2 (6 bases). From germline, CDR1 is MNHEY and CDR2 SMNVEV (reference sequence). CDR3 length equals 14 residues. Trimming cost V 2 bases and J 1 base, with 7 bases left between them. CDR3 sequence: CASSLGGGTDTQYF. The CDR3 DNA is TGTGCCAGCAGTTTAGGAGGGGGCACAGATACGCAGTATTTT.

This clonotype appeared a few times. This sequence joins TRBV11-2 and TRBJ2-3; 7 bases match TRBD1. V was clipped by 0 bases and J by 4 bases; unmatched bases: 7. The CDR3 totals 16 residues. Germline CDR1 and CDR2: SGHAT and FQNNGV. In DNA, the CDR3 is TGTGCCAGCAGCTTAGATCTAAGGGGGCAATCAGATACGCAGTATTTT. Protein: CASSLDLRGQSDTQYF.

This clonotype was detected a few times. This chain connects TRBV7-9 to TRBJ2-7; D remains unclear. Germline CDR1 SEHNR, CDR2 FQNEAQ (reference sequence). With 1 base removed from V and 6 bases from J, the gap between germline ends came to 7 bases. The CDR3 contains 12 residues. The CDR3 DNA follows: TGTGCCAGCAGCTTAGGTAACGGCGAGCAGTACTTC. Its protein product is CASSLGNGEQYF.

The sample holds a few counts of this clonotype. A much larger clone sits a single nucleotide away, making a read error possible. The chain employs TRBV6-2 or TRBV6-3 and TRBJ2-2, with D unclear. The V end was cut by 2 bases, the J end by 1 base, with 2 bases between. Per germline, CDR1 MNHEY and CDR2 SVGEGT. There are 13 residues in the CDR3. The CDR3 DNA reads as TGTGCCAGCAGTTACCAGAACACCGGGGAGCTGTTTTTT. This codes for CASSYQNTGELFF.

This clonotype has a handful of counts. The V call is TRBV7-8, the J call TRBJ2-3; D ambiguous. The V gene's germline CDR1 is SGHVS and CDR2 FQNEAQ. This CDR3 spans 13 amino acids. V lost 5 bases and J 3 bases, leaving 9 bases between the germline ends. CDR3 in amino acids: CASSPTRTDTQYF. CDR3 nucleotides: TGTGCCAGCAGCCCCACCAGGACAGATACGCAGTATTTT.

This clonotype has a handful of counts. CDR3 region: CASSLGLGGKTGELFF. CDR3 nucleotide sequence: TGTGCCAGCAGCTTAGGACTCGGCGGGAAGACCGGGGAGCTGTTTTTT. The gene calls are TRBV7-6 and TRBJ2-2; a possible D gene is TRBD2 (6 bases). CDR1 is SGHVS and CDR2 is FNYEAQ in the germline V gene. Trimming took off 1 base at V and 5 bases at J, with 14 bases between the two ends. CDR3 size: 16 residues.

This clonotype was seen only a few times. The rearrangement links TRBV12-3 or TRBV12-4 to TRBJ1-1; TRBD1 might be the D (6 bases). The CDR3 spans 14 residues. Trimming pared 6 bases from V and 3 bases from J, leaving 14 bases between. Here the CDR3 DNA reads TGTGCCAGCAGCCGGGACATCCGGGACACTGAAGCTTTCTTT. This sequence encodes CASSRDIRDTEAFF.